This TCR beta chain comes out of a study of radiotherapy plus CTLA-4 blockade in lung cancer. Study in general: Disease control was achieved by about 29% of patients, and objective responses by 18%.

Those patients who had chemo-refractory metastatic non-small-cell lung cancer were given focal radiation along with CTLA-4 blockade through ipilimumab. Repertoires were generated with immunoSEQ multiplex PCR, while TCRdb's copy carries only in-frame clones and drops some. The sample carries tens of thousands of clones, around 81% recorded once. General study results and limits: Per reports, early blood T cell clone dynamics, plus interferon-beta, forecast response most strongly. There was expansion of tumor-derived TCR clones in blood after radiotherapy plus ipilimumab.

About this clone itself: Its antigen is currently unknown.

Per germline, CDR1 SGHRS and CDR2 YFSETQ. The CDR3 consists of 14 residues. Trimming left V 1 base short and J 2 bases short, with 9 bases between. The material was peripheral blood, obtained from a patient treated with radiotherapy plus ipilimumab. The receptor was isolated from a human donor with non-small cell lung cancer who had a partial response to radiotherapy plus ipilimumab. Some clones in this sample may be carry-over from other donors' samples. V gene TRBV5-1 combines with J gene TRBJ1-1, with a tentative D call TRBD1 (6 bases). This CDR3 reads CASSLSTGNTEAFF. The CDR3 DNA is TGCGCCAGCAGCTTGTCGACAGGAAACACTGAAGCTTTCTTT.